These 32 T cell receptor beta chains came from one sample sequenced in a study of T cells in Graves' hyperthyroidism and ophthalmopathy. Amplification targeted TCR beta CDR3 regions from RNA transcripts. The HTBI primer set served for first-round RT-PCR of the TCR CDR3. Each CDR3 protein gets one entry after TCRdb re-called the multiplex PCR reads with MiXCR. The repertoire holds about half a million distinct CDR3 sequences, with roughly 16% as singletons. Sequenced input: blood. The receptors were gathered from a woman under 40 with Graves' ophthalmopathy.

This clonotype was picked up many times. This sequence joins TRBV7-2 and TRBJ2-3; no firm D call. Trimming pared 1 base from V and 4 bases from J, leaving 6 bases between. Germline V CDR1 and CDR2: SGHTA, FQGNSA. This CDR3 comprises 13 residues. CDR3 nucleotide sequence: TGTGCCAGCAGCTTAGGGTGGGCAGATACGCAGTATTTT. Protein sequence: CASSLGWADTQYF.

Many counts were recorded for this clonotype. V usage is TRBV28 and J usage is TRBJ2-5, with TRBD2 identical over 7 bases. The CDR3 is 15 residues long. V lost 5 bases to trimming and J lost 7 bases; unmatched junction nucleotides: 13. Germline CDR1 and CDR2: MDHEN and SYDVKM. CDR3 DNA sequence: TGTGCCAGCAGTCCCTCCGGGACTATGGTCCGGACCCAGTACTTC. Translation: CASSPSGTMVRTQYF.

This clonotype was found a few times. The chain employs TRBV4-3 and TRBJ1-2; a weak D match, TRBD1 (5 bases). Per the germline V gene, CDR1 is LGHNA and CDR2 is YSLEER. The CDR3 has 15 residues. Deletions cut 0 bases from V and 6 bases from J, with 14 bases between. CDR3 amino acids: CASSQEGVGWHGYTF. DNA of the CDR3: TGCGCCAGCAGCCAAGAGGGGGTGGGTTGGCATGGCTACACCTTC.

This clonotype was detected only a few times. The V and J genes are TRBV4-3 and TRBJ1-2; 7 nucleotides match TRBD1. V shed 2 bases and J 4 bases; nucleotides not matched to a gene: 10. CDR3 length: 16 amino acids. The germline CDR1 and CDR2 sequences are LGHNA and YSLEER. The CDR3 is CASSQLGRDSPYGYTF. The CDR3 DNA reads TGCGCCAGCAGCCAATTAGGCCGGGACAGTCCCTATGGCTACACCTTC.

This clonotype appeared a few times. The CDR3 loop is CASSVAPSKAGELFF. The CDR3 DNA reads TGTGCCAGCAGCGTAGCCCCCTCCAAGGCCGGGGAGCTGTTTTTT. The genes are TRBV9 and TRBJ2-2; no reliable D call. The CDR3 spans 15 residues. V lost 0 bases and J lost 6, with 12 bases in between. The germline V gene has CDR1 SGDLS and CDR2 YYNGEE.

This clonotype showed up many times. The CDR3 nucleotides read TGTGCCAGCAGTTCTCAAAAATACGAGCAGTACTTC. Translated: CASSSQKYEQYF. The chain is built from TRBV28 and TRBJ2-7; no reliable D call. Trimming shortened V by 4 bases and J by 4 bases, and 8 bases separated the two germline ends. CDR1 and CDR2 from the germline V gene are MDHEN and SYDVKM. The CDR3 spans 12 residues.

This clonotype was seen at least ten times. The CDR3 bases are TGTGCCAGCAGTTACTCTGGGACGTCCTACGAGCAGTACTTC. Residues: CASSYSGTSYEQYF. This chain uses TRBV6-6 with TRBJ2-7; D tentatively reads TRBD1 or TRBD2 (5 bases each). The CDR3 is made up of 14 amino acids. The V end lost 0 bases, the J end lost 1 base, and 7 bases lay between the germline ends. Per germline, CDR1 MNHNY and CDR2 SVGAGI (reference sequence).

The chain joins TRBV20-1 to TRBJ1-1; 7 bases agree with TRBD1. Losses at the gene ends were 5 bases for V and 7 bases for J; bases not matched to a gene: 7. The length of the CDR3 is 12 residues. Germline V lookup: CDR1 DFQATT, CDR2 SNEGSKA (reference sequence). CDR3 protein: CSAGPGGGEAFF. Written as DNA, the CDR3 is TGCAGTGCTGGGCCAGGGGGAGGTGAAGCTTTCTTT.

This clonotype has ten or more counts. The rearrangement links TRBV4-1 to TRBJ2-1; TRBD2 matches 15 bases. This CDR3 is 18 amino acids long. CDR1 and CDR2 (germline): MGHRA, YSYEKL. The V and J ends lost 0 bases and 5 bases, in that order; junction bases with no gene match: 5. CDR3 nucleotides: TGCGCCAGCAGCCAAGATCGGGGGACTAGCGGGAGGAACAATGAGCAGTTCTTC. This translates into CASSQDRGTSGRNNEQFF.

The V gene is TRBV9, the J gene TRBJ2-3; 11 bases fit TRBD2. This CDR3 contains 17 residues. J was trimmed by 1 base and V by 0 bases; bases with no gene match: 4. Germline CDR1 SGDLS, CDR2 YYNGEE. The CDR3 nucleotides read TGTGCCAGCAGCGTAGCACTAGCGGGAGTCGGCACAGATACGCAGTATTTT. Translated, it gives CASSVALAGVGTDTQYF.

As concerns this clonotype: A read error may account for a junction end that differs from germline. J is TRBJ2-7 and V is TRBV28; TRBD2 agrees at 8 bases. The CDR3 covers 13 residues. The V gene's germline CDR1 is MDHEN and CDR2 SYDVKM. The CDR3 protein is CASSTSGFYDQYF. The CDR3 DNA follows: TGTGCCAGCAGCACTAGCGGTTTCTACGACCAGTACTTC.

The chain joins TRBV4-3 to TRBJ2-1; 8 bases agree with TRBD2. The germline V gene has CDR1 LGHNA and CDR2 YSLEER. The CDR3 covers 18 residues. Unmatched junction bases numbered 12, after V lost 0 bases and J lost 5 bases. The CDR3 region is CASSQEGGGLVGDNEQFF. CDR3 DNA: TGCGCCAGCAGCCAAGAGGGTGGGGGACTAGTAGGTGACAATGAGCAGTTCTTC.

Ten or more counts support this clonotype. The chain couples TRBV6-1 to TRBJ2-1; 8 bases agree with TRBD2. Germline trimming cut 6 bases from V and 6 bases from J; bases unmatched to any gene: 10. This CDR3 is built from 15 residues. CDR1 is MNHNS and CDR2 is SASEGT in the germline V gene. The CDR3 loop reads CASRAGTRVANEQFF. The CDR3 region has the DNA TGTGCCAGCAGGGCCGGGACTAGGGTCGCCAATGAGCAGTTCTTC.

DNA of the CDR3: TGCGCCAGCAGCTCGGGACAGCCGCAAGAGACCCAGTACTTC. This gives the protein CASSSGQPQETQYF. The genes are TRBV5-1 and TRBJ2-5; the match to TRBD1 covers 7 bases. The CDR3 sequence is 14 residues long. In germline, CDR1 is SGHRS, CDR2 YFSETQ. V lost 3 bases to trimming and J lost 2 bases; unmatched junction nucleotides: 4.

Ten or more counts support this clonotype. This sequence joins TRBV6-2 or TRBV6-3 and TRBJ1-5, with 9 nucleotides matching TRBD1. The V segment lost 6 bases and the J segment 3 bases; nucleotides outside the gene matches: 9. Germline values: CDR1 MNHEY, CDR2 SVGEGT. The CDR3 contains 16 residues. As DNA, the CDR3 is TGTGCCAGCAGCCAAGGACAGGGGAGAATCAATCAGCCCCAGCATTTT. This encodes CASSQGQGRINQPQHF.

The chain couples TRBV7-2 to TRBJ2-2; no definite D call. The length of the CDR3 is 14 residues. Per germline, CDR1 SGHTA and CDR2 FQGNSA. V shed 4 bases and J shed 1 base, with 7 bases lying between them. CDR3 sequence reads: CASSSYQNTGELFF. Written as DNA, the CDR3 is TGTGCCAGCAGCTCGTACCAGAACACCGGGGAGCTGTTTTTT.

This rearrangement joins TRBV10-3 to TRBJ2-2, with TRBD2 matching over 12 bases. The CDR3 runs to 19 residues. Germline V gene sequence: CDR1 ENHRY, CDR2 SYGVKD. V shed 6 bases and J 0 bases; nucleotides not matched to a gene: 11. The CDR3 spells CAIRQTGLAGGTNTGELFF. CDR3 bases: TGTGCCATCAGGCAAACCGGGCTAGCGGGAGGGACGAACACCGGGGAGCTGTTTTTT.

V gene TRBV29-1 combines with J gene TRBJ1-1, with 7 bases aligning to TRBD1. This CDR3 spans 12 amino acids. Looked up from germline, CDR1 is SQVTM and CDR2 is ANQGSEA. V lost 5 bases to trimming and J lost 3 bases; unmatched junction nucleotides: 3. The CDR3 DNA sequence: TGCAGCGTTAATAGGGGGCACACTGAAGCTTTCTTT. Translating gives CSVNRGHTEAFF. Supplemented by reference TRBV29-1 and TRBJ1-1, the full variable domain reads SAVISQKPSRDICQRGTSLTIQCQVDSQVTMMFWYRQQPGQSLTLIATANQGSEATYESGFVIDKFPISRPNLTFSTLTVSNMSPEDSSIYLCSVNRGHTEAFFGQGTRLTVV.

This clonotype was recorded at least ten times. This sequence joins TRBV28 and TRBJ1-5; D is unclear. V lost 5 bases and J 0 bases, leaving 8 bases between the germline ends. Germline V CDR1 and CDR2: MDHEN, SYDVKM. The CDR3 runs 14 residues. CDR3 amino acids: CASSVTPSNQPQHF. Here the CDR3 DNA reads TGTGCCAGCAGTGTAACACCTAGCAATCAGCCCCAGCATTTT. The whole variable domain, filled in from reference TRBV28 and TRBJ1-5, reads DVKVTQSSRYLVKRTGEKVFLECVQDMDHENMFWYRQDPGLGLRLIYFSYDVKMKEKGDIPEGYSVSREKKERFSLILESASTNQTSMYLCASSVTPSNQPQHFGDGTRLSIL.

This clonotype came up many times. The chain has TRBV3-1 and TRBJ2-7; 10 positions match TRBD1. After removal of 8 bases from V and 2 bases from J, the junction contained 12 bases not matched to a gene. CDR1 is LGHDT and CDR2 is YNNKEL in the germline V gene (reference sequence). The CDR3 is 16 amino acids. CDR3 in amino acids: CASGLYGGQGTYEQYF. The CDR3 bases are TGTGCCAGCGGGTTATATGGGGGACAGGGGACCTACGAGCAGTACTTC.

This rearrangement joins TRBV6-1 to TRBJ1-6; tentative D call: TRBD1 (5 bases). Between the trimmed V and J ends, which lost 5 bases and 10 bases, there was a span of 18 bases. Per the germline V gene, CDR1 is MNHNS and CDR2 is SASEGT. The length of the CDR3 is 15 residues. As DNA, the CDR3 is TGTGCCAGCAGTTCAAGAGATGGGGGAAGGTCACCCCTCCACTTT. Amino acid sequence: CASSSRDGGRSPLHF.

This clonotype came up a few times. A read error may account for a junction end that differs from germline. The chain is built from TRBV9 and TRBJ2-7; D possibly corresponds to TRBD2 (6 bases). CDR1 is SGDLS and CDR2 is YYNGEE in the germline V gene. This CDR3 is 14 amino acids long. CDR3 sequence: CASSVGGTHYEQHF. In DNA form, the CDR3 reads TGTGCCAGCAGCGTAGGAGGGACTCACTACGAGCAGCACTTC.

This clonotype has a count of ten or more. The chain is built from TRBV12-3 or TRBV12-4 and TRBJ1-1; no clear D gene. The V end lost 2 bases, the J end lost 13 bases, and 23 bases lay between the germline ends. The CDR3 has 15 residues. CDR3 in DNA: TGTGCCAGCAGTTTAAATCCGGCCCCGGTGTTTGAGGTTTTCTTT. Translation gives CASSLNPAPVFEVFF.

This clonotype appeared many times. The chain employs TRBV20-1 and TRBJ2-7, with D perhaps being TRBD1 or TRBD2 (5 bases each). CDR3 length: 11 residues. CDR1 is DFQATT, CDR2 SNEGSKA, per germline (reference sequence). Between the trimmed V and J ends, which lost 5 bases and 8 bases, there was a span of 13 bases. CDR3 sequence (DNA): TGCAGTGCTCGGACTGGGACGAAGCAGTACTTC. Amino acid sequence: CSARTGTKQYF.

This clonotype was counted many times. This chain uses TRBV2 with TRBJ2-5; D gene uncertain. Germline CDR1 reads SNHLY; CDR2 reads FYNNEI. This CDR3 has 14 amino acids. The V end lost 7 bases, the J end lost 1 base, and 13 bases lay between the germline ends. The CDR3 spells CASNLDEFQETQYF. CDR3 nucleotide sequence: TGTGCCAGCAATTTGGACGAATTCCAAGAGACCCAGTACTTC.

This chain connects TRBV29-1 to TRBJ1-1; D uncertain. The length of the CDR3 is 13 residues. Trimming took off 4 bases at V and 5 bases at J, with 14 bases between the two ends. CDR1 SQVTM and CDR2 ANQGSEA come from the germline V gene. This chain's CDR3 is CSVVISWGTEAFF. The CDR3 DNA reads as TGCAGCGTTGTCATTTCCTGGGGTACTGAAGCTTTCTTT.

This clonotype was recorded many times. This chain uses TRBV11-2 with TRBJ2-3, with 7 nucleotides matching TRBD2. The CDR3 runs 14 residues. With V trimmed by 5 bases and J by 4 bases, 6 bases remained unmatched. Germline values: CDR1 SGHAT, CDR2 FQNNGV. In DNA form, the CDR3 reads TGTGCCAGCAGCCTAGGACTAGGTCCAGATACGCAGTATTTT. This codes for CASSLGLGPDTQYF.

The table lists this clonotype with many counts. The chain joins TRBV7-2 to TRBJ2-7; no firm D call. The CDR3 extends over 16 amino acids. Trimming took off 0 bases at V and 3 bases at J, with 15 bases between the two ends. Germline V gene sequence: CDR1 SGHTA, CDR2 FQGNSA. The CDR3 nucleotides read TGTGCCAGCAGCTTAGCGGAAGGGCCCCTTAGCTACGAGCAGTACTTC. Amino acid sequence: CASSLAEGPLSYEQYF.

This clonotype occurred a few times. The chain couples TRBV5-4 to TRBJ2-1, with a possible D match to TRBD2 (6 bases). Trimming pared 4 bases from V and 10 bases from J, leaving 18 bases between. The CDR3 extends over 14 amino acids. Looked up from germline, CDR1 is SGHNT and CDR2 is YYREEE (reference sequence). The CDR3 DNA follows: TGTGCCAGCAGCCCGGTTGGGGAGGCACAGGAGCAGTTCTTC. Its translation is CASSPVGEAQEQFF.

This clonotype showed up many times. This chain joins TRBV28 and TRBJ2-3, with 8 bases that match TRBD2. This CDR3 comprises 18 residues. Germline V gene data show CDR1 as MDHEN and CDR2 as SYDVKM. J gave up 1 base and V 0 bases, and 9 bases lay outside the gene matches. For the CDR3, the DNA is TGTGCCAGCAGTTTATGGGGGACTAGATCTGGGGGCACAGATACGCAGTATTTT. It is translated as CASSLWGTRSGGTDTQYF.

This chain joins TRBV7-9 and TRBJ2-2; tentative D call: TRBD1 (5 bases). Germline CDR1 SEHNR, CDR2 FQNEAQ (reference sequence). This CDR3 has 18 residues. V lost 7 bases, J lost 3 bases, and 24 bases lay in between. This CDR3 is CASNFINPKGRHTGELFF. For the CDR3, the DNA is TGTGCCAGCAACTTCATAAACCCGAAGGGGCGCCACACCGGGGAGCTGTTTTTT.

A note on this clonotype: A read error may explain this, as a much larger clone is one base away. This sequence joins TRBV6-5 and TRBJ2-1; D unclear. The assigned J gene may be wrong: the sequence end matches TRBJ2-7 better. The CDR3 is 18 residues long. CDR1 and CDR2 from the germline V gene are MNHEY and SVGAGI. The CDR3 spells CASSYFPPTLSNRDEQYF. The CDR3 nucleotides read TGTGCCAGCAGTTACTTCCCTCCAACGTTAAGCAATAGGGATGAGCAGTACTTC.